One and the same sample provided the 3 T cell receptor beta chains below, sequenced in a study of T cells in Graves' hyperthyroidism and ophthalmopathy (dated by TCRdb to the late 2010s). The library was built by means of multiplex PCR. Sequenced using an Illumina HiSeq 2000. The TCR beta CDR3 regions were amplified from the RNA transcripts. The first round of RT-PCR for the TCR CDR3 was performed with the HTBI primer set and the Qiagen OneStep RT-PCR kit. TCRdb reprocessing: public reads trimmed at Q25 with fastp, clones called with MiXCR, in-frame beta chains kept. Each CDR3 protein gets just one entry, which takes the most common genes and DNA from the rows behind it. This sample is represented by about 570,000 distinct CDR3 sequences; 46% of them were singletons. The top ten hold around 20% of the sample. The sequenced material came from peripheral blood or thyroid tissue (not recorded which). The receptors were gathered from an adult woman with Graves' disease, either hyperthyroidism or ophthalmopathy (not recorded which).

This clonotype was recorded many times. The chain has TRBV29-1 and TRBJ1-1; 9 positions match TRBD1. This CDR3 is 12 amino acids long. The germline CDR1 and CDR2 sequences are SQVTM and ANQGSEA. Trimming at V came to 3 bases and at J to 11 bases, leaving 7 bases not matched to a gene. CDR3 sequence reads: CSVEAGQGSAFF. The CDR3 nucleotides are TGCAGCGTTGAGGCGGGACAGGGTTCGGCTTTCTTT.

This clonotype was counted at least ten times. The chain uses TRBV27 and TRBJ1-5; no firm D call. Trimming pared 3 bases from V and 7 bases from J, leaving 7 bases between. The CDR3 is made up of 12 amino acids. The germline V gene has CDR1 MNHEY and CDR2 SMNVEV (reference sequence). CDR3 protein: CASSFTGQPQHF. The CDR3, as DNA: TGTGCCAGCAGTTTCACCGGACAGCCCCAGCATTTT.

The chain recombines TRBV7-8 with TRBJ1-2; 12 nucleotides agree with TRBD1. The CDR3 sequence is 16 residues long. CDR1 is SGHVS and CDR2 is FQNEAQ in the germline V gene. Trimming at V came to 3 bases and at J to 4 bases, leaving 6 bases not matched to a gene. CDR3: CASSLSGTGGGYGYTF. The CDR3 region has the DNA TGTGCCAGCAGCTTGTCCGGGACAGGGGGCGGCTATGGCTACACCTTC.